The 27 T cell receptor beta chains given below trace back to one sample, sequenced in a study of shared clonotypes between healthy human individuals (dated by TCRdb to 2018 to 2020). CD8 naive samples were obtained by positive selection for CCR7 among CD45RO-negative cells, yielding a CD45RA+CCR7+ population from which TemRA cells were excluded. Libraries were built with the immunoSEQ multiplex PCR assay. Held by TCRdb, this immuneACCESS table contains in-frame sequences only and omits some clones. Under half of the omission traces to an unresolved V gene where checked; the cause of the rest is unknown. Here the sample has over 2 million clones; roughly 94% occur a single time. Clones ranked in the top ten supply more than 0.95% of the sample. The sample taken for sequencing was naive CD8+ T cells sorted from blood. Interpreted using the paper, the cell subset or site label stands for: CD45RA+CCR7+. These receptors came from a man between 18 and 29 years old in good health.

This chain connects TRBV7-8 to TRBJ1-5; D is uncertain. Per germline, CDR1 SGHVS and CDR2 FQNEAQ. Trimming pared 5 bases from V and 0 bases from J, leaving 8 bases between. CDR3 length equals 14 residues. The DNA for the CDR3 is TGTGCCAGCAGCATTGGACCTAGCAATCAGCCCCAGCATTTT. Residues: CASSIGPSNQPQHF.

This clone has only one observation. The chain couples TRBV27 to TRBJ2-5; 7 bases fit TRBD2. V shed 6 bases and J 5 bases; nucleotides not matched to a gene: 6. CDR3 size: 13 residues. CDR1 is MNHEY and CDR2 is SMNVEV in the germline V gene (reference sequence). The chain's CDR3 is CASRGGGAETQYF. DNA for the CDR3: TGTGCCAGCAGGGGGGGAGGGGCGGAGACCCAGTACTTC.

The rearrangement uses TRBV11-1 and TRBJ2-1; D is possibly TRBD2 (5 bases). Germline lookup yields CDR1 SGHAT and CDR2 FQDESV (reference sequence). Trimming stripped 1 base from V and 6 bases from J, with 19 bases between. The CDR3 contains 17 residues. The CDR3 spells CASSLVELGPSFNEQFF. The DNA of the CDR3 is TGTGCCAGCAGCTTAGTGGAACTAGGCCCTTCTTTCAATGAGCAGTTCTTC. The entire variable domain, with the rest obtained from reference TRBV11-1 and TRBJ2-1, is as follows: EAEVAQSPRYKITEKSQAVAFWCDPISGHATLYWYRQILGQGPELLVQFQDESVVDDSQLPKDRFSAERLKGVDSTLKIQPAELGDSAMYLCASSLVELGPSFNEQFFGPGTRLTVL.

The rearrangement uses TRBV9 and TRBJ2-3; TRBD1 matches at 9 bases. Looked up from germline, CDR1 is SGDLS and CDR2 is YYNGEE. J lost 3 bases, V lost 3 bases, and 5 bases had no gene match. This CDR3 is built from 15 residues. DNA of the CDR3: TGTGCCAGCAGCGCACACAGGGGGCTGACAGATACGCAGTATTTT. Protein sequence: CASSAHRGLTDTQYF.

This sequence joins TRBV7-6 and TRBJ2-7; D is undetermined. Germline V gene sequence: CDR1 SGHVS, CDR2 FNYEAQ. V was trimmed by 0 bases and J by 4 bases, leaving 7 bases between them. This CDR3 spans 13 amino acids. CDR3 amino acids: CASSLAEGYEQYF. The CDR3 coding sequence is TGTGCCAGCAGCTTAGCGGAAGGGTACGAGCAGTACTTC.

A single count supports this clone. A read error may account for a junction end that differs from germline. V and J are TRBV4-3 and TRBJ2-7; D not resolved. This CDR3 spans 16 amino acids. In germline, CDR1 is LGHNA, CDR2 YSLEER. Written as DNA, the CDR3 is TGCGCCAGCAGCCAAGTGGCAGGACCGTCCTCCTACGAGCAGCACTTC. Amino acids: CASSQVAGPSSYEQHF.

The V call is TRBV5-1, the J call TRBJ2-3, with 7 bases identical to TRBD2. Per the germline V gene, CDR1 is SGHRS and CDR2 is YFSETQ. The CDR3 has 15 amino acids. J gave up 0 bases and V 4 bases, and 5 bases lay outside the gene matches. CDR3 in amino acids: CASSPLAKSTDTQYF. The CDR3 nucleotides are TGCGCCAGCAGCCCACTAGCGAAGAGCACAGATACGCAGTATTTT.

The rearrangement joins TRBV5-4 to TRBJ1-5; D unclear. Germline V lookup: CDR1 SGHNT, CDR2 YYREEE (reference sequence). CDR3 length: 13 residues. V was clipped by 3 bases and J by 4 bases, with 8 bases between them. CDR3 sequence: CASSSGSNQPQHF. As DNA, the CDR3 is TGTGCCAGCAGCTCTGGAAGTAATCAGCCCCAGCATTTT.

The gene calls are TRBV11-3 and TRBJ2-3; D remains unclear. The V gene's germline CDR1 is SGHNT and CDR2 YENEEA. Trimming removed 1 base from V and 2 bases from J, with 4 bases in between. The CDR3 consists of 13 residues. Written as DNA, the CDR3 is TGTGCCAGCAGCTTAGCCCTCACAGATACGCAGTATTTT. Its protein is CASSLALTDTQYF.

Of note for this clone: This CDR3 is also generated by other DNA sequences in the sample. CDR3 region: CASSFGQGFYEQYF. CDR3 coding DNA: TGTGCCAGCAGTTTTGGGCAGGGTTTCTACGAGCAGTACTTC. The rearrangement joins TRBV27 to TRBJ2-7; tentative D call: TRBD1 (5 bases). This CDR3 spans 14 amino acids. Per the germline V gene, CDR1 is MNHEY and CDR2 is SMNVEV (reference sequence). V was trimmed by 3 bases and J by 3 bases, leaving 12 bases between them.

The chain carries TRBV27 and TRBJ2-7; D is unclear. The ends were cut back, 5 bases at V and 6 bases at J, with 17 bases in the middle. CDR3 size: 14 residues. Germline V gene data show CDR1 as MNHEY and CDR2 as SMNVEV (reference sequence). CDR3 coding DNA: TGTGCCAGCAGTCCTATGAAGGACCTTGGCGAGCAGTACTTC. This codes for CASSPMKDLGEQYF.

This chain joins TRBV11-2 and TRBJ1-1; D possibly corresponds to TRBD1 (5 bases). Germline CDR1 SGHAT, CDR2 FQNNGV. The CDR3 runs 13 residues. V lost 0 bases and J lost 8, with 10 bases in between. This chain's CDR3 is CASSLEGESEAFF. The CDR3 DNA follows: TGTGCCAGCAGCTTAGAGGGGGAAAGCGAAGCTTTCTTT.

The chain links TRBV4-3 to TRBJ1-2; weak D call: TRBD1 (6 bases). This CDR3 has 15 amino acids. CDR1 and CDR2 from the germline V gene are LGHNA and YSLEER. Trimming stripped 0 bases from V and 4 bases from J, with 12 bases between. CDR3 sequence: CASSQDRGTFYGYTF. The CDR3 DNA sequence: TGCGCCAGCAGCCAAGATAGGGGGACTTTCTATGGCTACACCTTC.

The V call is TRBV4-3, the J call TRBJ2-7; D is uncertain. This CDR3 is 13 amino acids long. Germline CDR1 LGHNA, CDR2 YSLEER. V was trimmed by 0 bases and J by 2 bases, leaving 5 bases between them. The CDR3 DNA reads as TGCGCCAGCAGCCAAGATCCTCCCTACGAGCAGTACTTC. Its protein is CASSQDPPYEQYF.

The V gene is TRBV6-5, the J gene TRBJ1-3; D not certain. Between the trimmed V and J ends, which lost 2 bases and 0 bases, there was a span of 8 bases. This CDR3 comprises 15 residues. Germline V lookup: CDR1 MNHEY, CDR2 SVGAGI. CDR3 bases: TGTGCCAGCAGTTACGGTATCGGCTCTGGAAACACCATATATTTT. This codes for CASSYGIGSGNTIYF.

The rearrangement uses TRBV28 and TRBJ2-3; D is perhaps TRBD2 (6 bases). The CDR3 consists of 12 residues. Trimming removed 6 bases at V and 5 bases at J, with 9 bases between. The germline V gene encodes CDR1 MDHEN and CDR2 SYDVKM. CDR3 nucleotide sequence: TGTGCCAGCAGGACGGGAGAAGATACGCAGTATTTT. The encoded protein is CASRTGEDTQYF.

The table lists this clone with a few counts. J is TRBJ1-6 and V is TRBV5-1; D perhaps matches TRBD1 (5 bases). V was cut by 4 bases and J by 5 bases, with 16 bases left in between. Germline CDR1 SGHRS, CDR2 YFSETQ. The CDR3 is 16 amino acids. The CDR3 DNA reads as TGCGCCAGCAGCCCCTCGGGGGGAGGCAATAATTCACCCCTCCACTTT. Encoded protein: CASSPSGGGNNSPLHF.

As concerns this clone: At one boundary the junction diverges from the germline segment, which might be a read error. This chain joins TRBV2 and TRBJ2-4, with D perhaps assigned TRBD1 or TRBD2 (5 bases each). Germline lookup yields CDR1 SNHLY and CDR2 FYNNEI. This CDR3 comprises 13 residues. The CDR3 protein is CASSEALLGPIHF. CDR3 in DNA: TGTGCCAGCAGTGAAGCGCTTTTGGGACCAATACACTTC.

To note about this clone: The sample carries other DNA sequences with the same CDR3. The chain combines TRBV9 with TRBJ2-5; no clear D. V was clipped by 2 bases and J by 2 bases, with 10 bases between them. Germline CDR1 reads SGDLS; CDR2 reads YYNGEE. This CDR3 spans 14 amino acids. CDR3 protein: CASSVSGLQETQYF. CDR3 DNA: TGTGCCAGCAGCGTCTCCGGGCTTCAAGAGACCCAGTACTTC.

This chain uses TRBV30 with TRBJ2-7, with no clear D. The CDR3 runs 12 residues. CDR1 and CDR2 from the germline V gene are GTSNPN and SVGIG (reference sequence). V lost 0 bases, J lost 6 bases, and 9 bases lay in between. The CDR3 is CAWSVGWTEQYF. Here the CDR3 DNA reads TGTGCCTGGAGTGTAGGCTGGACCGAGCAGTACTTC.

This chain joins TRBV13 and TRBJ2-7; the D is unclear. V lost 4 bases and J 5 bases, leaving 12 bases between the germline ends. Germline V CDR1 and CDR2: PRHDT, FYEKMQ (reference sequence). This CDR3 has 13 amino acids. As DNA, the CDR3 is TGTGCCAGCAGCTACTTCAGTGTGGACGAGCAGTACTTC. It encodes CASSYFSVDEQYF.

The rearrangement joins TRBV7-3 to TRBJ2-3, with 7 bases fitting TRBD2. This CDR3 is 15 amino acids long. The germline V gene encodes CDR1 SGHTA and CDR2 FQGTGA. V shed 2 bases, J shed 3 bases, and the junction held 5 bases outside the gene matches. This chain's CDR3 is CASSLRGDWTDTQYF. The CDR3 DNA reads TGTGCCAGCAGCTTACGGGGGGACTGGACAGATACGCAGTATTTT.

The genes are TRBV7-2 and TRBJ2-3; 11 nucleotides align to TRBD2. CDR3 length equals 16 residues. The V and J ends lost 5 bases and 5 bases, in that order; junction bases with no gene match: 9. CDR1 and CDR2 (germline): SGHTA, FQGNSA. For the CDR3, the DNA is TGTGCCAGCAGCCAAATACTAGCGGGAGCGGTAGATACGCAGTATTTT. Translation: CASSQILAGAVDTQYF.

The DNA for the CDR3 is TGTGCCATTAGCGGCGGAGAGGGCGGGGAGCTGTTTTTT. Its translation: CAISGGEGGELFF. The chain combines TRBV10-3 with TRBJ2-2; a weak D match, TRBD2 (6 bases). CDR1 and CDR2 from the germline V gene are ENHRY and SYGVKD. This CDR3 is built from 13 residues. V gave up 9 bases and J gave up 7 bases, with 15 bases separating them.

The J gene is TRBJ2-5, the V gene TRBV7-9, with 8 bases matching TRBD1. Gene TRBJ2-7 matches the end of the DNA better, so the J call may be wrong. The V gene's germline CDR1 is SEHNR and CDR2 FQNEAQ (reference sequence). The CDR3 length is 15 residues. CDR3 amino acids: CASSLVGTGHYEQYF. CDR3 nucleotides: TGTGCCAGCAGCTTAGTTGGGACAGGACACTACGAGCAGTACTTC.

The chain uses TRBV2 and TRBJ1-2; 7 bases are shared with TRBD1. This CDR3 region has 19 residues. Germline V lookup: CDR1 SNHLY, CDR2 FYNNEI. The V and J ends lost 10 bases and 4 bases, in that order; junction bases with no gene match: 27. This chain's CDR3 is CAIPGQAGNLGDPTYGYTF. The DNA for the CDR3 is TGTGCCATCCCCGGACAGGCCGGCAACCTCGGGGATCCCACCTATGGCTACACCTTC.

This clone was seen just once. V usage is TRBV27 and J usage is TRBJ1-2; D is undetermined. This CDR3 comprises 14 residues. Germline V lookup: CDR1 MNHEY, CDR2 SMNVEV (reference sequence). Trimming stripped 5 bases from V and 5 bases from J, with 15 bases between. Written as DNA, the CDR3 is TGTGCCAGCAGTCCCGTTGGGAGTCTTTATGGCTACACCTTC. Protein sequence: CASSPVGSLYGYTF.